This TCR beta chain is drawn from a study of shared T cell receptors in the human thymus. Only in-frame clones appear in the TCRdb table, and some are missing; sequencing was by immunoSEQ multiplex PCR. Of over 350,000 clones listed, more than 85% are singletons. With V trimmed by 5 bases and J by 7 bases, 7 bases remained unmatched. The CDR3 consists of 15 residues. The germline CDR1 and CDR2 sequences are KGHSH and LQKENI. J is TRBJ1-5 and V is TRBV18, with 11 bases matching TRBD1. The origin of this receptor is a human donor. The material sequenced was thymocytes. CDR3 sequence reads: CASSSGTGGRQPQHF. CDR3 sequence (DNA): TGTGCCAGCTCATCTGGGACAGGGGGTCGCCAGCCCCAGCATTTT.